What follows are 27 T cell receptor beta chains derived from one specimen sequenced in a study of blood T cell repertoires in COVID-19. The repertoire was sequenced with immunoSEQ multiplex PCR; TCRdb's copy has only in-frame clones and lacks some. Of 68,000 or so clones listed, around nine tenths are singletons. Sequencing was carried out using peripheral blood. The receptors shown here come from a man in his 70s with active or convalescent COVID-19.

V and J are TRBV2 and TRBJ2-7; possibly TRBD1 for D (5 bases). This CDR3 has 13 amino acids. CDR1 SNHLY and CDR2 FYNNEI come from the germline V gene. V was trimmed by 4 bases and J by 7 bases, leaving 14 bases between them. CDR3 residues: CASSGQLMGEQYF. The CDR3 DNA reads as TGTGCCAGCAGTGGACAGCTAATGGGAGAGCAGTACTTC.

The rearrangement links TRBV28 to TRBJ1-5; TRBD1 agrees at 7 bases. The CDR3 totals 16 residues. Per germline, CDR1 MDHEN and CDR2 SYDVKM. V lost 5 bases to trimming and J lost 3 bases; unmatched junction nucleotides: 10. CDR3: CASSRYRQGDNQPQHF. The CDR3 nucleotides are TGTGCCAGCAGTCGATATAGACAGGGTGACAATCAGCCCCAGCATTTT.

The chain employs TRBV7-8 and TRBJ2-2; 8 nucleotides align to TRBD2. This CDR3 has 16 amino acids. From germline, CDR1 is SGHVS and CDR2 FQNEAQ. Unmatched junction bases numbered 11, after V lost 7 bases and J lost 4 bases. The CDR3 DNA sequence: TGTGCCAGCACTCCAACTAGCGGAGACGGCACCGGGGAGCTGTTTTTT. Translation: CASTPTSGDGTGELFF.

The J gene is TRBJ1-2, the V gene TRBV15, with D hard to call. V lost 0 bases to trimming and J lost 4 bases, with 9 bases between them. Germline V gene lookup returns CDR1 LNHNV and CDR2 YYDKDF (reference sequence). The CDR3 sequence is 14 residues long. The CDR3 loop reads CATSRDRGGYGYTF. CDR3 bases: TGTGCCACCAGCAGAGATCGGGGAGGCTATGGCTACACCTTC.

This chain uses TRBV12-1 with TRBJ2-2; the table's TRBD2 call for D was not verified on the DNA. TRBV12-1 is classified as a pseudogene. The CDR3 consists of 16 residues. The CDR3 DNA is TGTGCCAGCAGCTCTCGGACTAGCAGTGGTGCCGGGGAGCTGTTTTTT. It is translated as CASSSRTSSGAGELFF.

CDR3 loop: CASKKGLAGETQYF. CDR3 coding DNA: TGCGCCAGCAAAAAAGGACTAGCGGGAGAGACCCAGTACTTC. This chain links TRBV5-1 with TRBJ2-5, with 11 bases aligning to TRBD2. The CDR3 spans 14 residues. Germline assignment: CDR1 SGHRS and CDR2 YFSETQ. Germline trimming cut 6 bases from V and 4 bases from J; bases unmatched to any gene: 5.

The chain employs TRBV28 and TRBJ2-7, with D possibly TRBD2 on 6 matching bases. The V gene's germline CDR1 is MDHEN and CDR2 SYDVKM. The CDR3 is 14 amino acids. Trimming pared 7 bases from V and 3 bases from J, leaving 16 bases between. The CDR3 DNA sequence: TGTGCCAGCACCAAGGATCCGGGACTCTACGAGCAGTACTTC. Its translation is CASTKDPGLYEQYF.

CDR3 coding DNA: TGTGCCAGCAGCCAAGATTGGGCGACAGGGTCCCTAACCTACGAGCAGTACTTC. Protein: CASSQDWATGSLTYEQYF. The chain recombines TRBV4-2 with TRBJ2-7; TRBD1 matches 7 bases. CDR1 is LGHNA, CDR2 YNFKEQ, per germline. V lost 0 bases to trimming and J lost 2 bases; unmatched junction nucleotides: 13. This CDR3 has 18 amino acids.

Worth noting for this clone: The conserved phenylalanine or tryptophan is not found at the CDR3 terminus, so this likely reflects a read error. The DNA is left out, because the CDR3 cannot be placed on it with certainty; the CDR3 is given as TCRdb lists it. This chain joins TRBV7-8 and TRBJ2-7; the D segment call TRBD1 is taken from the table without a DNA check. The CDR3 is made up of 10 amino acids, end residues included. CDR1 and CDR2 from the germline V gene are SGHVS and FQNEAQ. CDR3 loop: CASSRGPRFP.

This clone was seen only once. This chain joins TRBV11-2 and TRBJ1-2; 7 bases agree with TRBD1. Germline CDR1 and CDR2: SGHAT and FQNNGV. The CDR3 totals 14 residues. The ends lost 4 bases at V and 5 bases at J; junction bases unmatched: 7. The CDR3 DNA reads as TGTGCCAGCAGCTCACAGGGGAATCATTATGGCTACACCTTC. Translation: CASSSQGNHYGYTF.

V gene TRBV3-1 (or the pseudogene TRBV3-2) combines with J gene TRBJ2-2; the match to TRBD1 covers 9 bases. Trimming removed 4 bases from V and 6 bases from J; junction bases left unmatched: 6. Germline V gene lookup returns CDR1 LGHDT and CDR2 YNNKEL (reference sequence). This CDR3 is built from 15 residues. The CDR3 DNA follows: TGTGCCAGCAGCCCCAGACAGGGGGATTCCGGGGAGCTGTTTTTT. Protein: CASSPRQGDSGELFF.

Here the CDR3 DNA reads TGTGCCAGCAGGGGGACAGGGGATTCACCCCTCCACTTT. Translated, it gives CASRGTGDSPLHF. The V call is TRBV2, the J call TRBJ1-6; 10 bases fit TRBD1. The CDR3 covers 13 residues. The V gene's germline CDR1 is SNHLY and CDR2 FYNNEI. Unmatched junction bases numbered 1, after V lost 6 bases and J lost 8 bases.

This chain uses TRBV2 with TRBJ2-7; D ambiguous. Looked up from germline, CDR1 is SNHLY and CDR2 is FYNNEI. The CDR3 covers 13 residues. Between the trimmed V and J ends, which lost 4 bases and 6 bases, there was a span of 13 bases. The DNA of the CDR3 is TGTGCCAGCAGTGTCTACAGTGTACTCGAGCAGTACTTC. Residues: CASSVYSVLEQYF.

This clone was seen a few times. The chain links TRBV7-9 to TRBJ1-5; tentative D call: TRBD1 (6 bases). This CDR3 has 13 residues. CDR1 and CDR2 from the germline V gene are SEHNR and FQNEAQ (reference sequence). V was pared by 5 bases and J by 4 bases, with 9 bases between. The CDR3 loop is CASSETGNQPQHF. The CDR3 DNA sequence: TGTGCCAGCAGCGAAACAGGGAATCAGCCCCAGCATTTT.

This clone was counted a single time. The chain employs TRBV30 and TRBJ1-1; D gene unclear. CDR3 length: 13 residues. CDR1 GTSNPN and CDR2 SVGIG come from the germline V gene (reference sequence). With 0 bases removed from V and 2 bases from J, the gap between germline ends came to 7 bases. The CDR3 DNA sequence: TGTGCCTGGAGTGTAGAGGGAAACACTGAAGCTTTCTTT. Translated: CAWSVEGNTEAFF.

About this clone: This same CDR3 is encoded by further DNA sequences in the sample. V gene TRBV5-1 combines with J gene TRBJ1-1, with D maybe TRBD1 (5 bases). The length of the CDR3 is 14 residues. Trimming pared 0 bases from V and 1 base from J, leaving 7 bases between. Germline CDR1 reads SGHRS; CDR2 reads YFSETQ. The DNA of the CDR3 is TGCGCCAGCAGCTTGGGGGGCAAGAACACTGAAGCTTTCTTT. Translated: CASSLGGKNTEAFF.

This clone was counted a few times. V is TRBV19 and J is TRBJ2-7; 10 bases map to TRBD1. This CDR3 has 15 residues. Trimming at V came to 5 bases and at J to 6 bases, leaving 10 bases not matched to a gene. Germline V gene sequence: CDR1 LNHDA, CDR2 SQIVND (reference sequence). The CDR3 sequence: CASSGWGTGVSEQYF. In DNA form, the CDR3 reads TGTGCCAGTAGTGGTTGGGGGACAGGGGTTTCCGAGCAGTACTTC.

CDR3 region: CASSSLGGAYEQYF. Here the CDR3 DNA reads TGTGCCAGCAGCTCACTCGGAGGGGCCTACGAGCAGTACTTC. This sequence joins TRBV7-6 and TRBJ2-7; weak D call: TRBD2 (6 bases). This CDR3 has 14 residues. The V end lost 4 bases, the J end lost 2 bases, and 12 bases lay between the germline ends. From germline, CDR1 is SGHVS and CDR2 FNYEAQ.

This chain links TRBV28 with TRBJ1-2; D gene ambiguous. Germline lookup yields CDR1 MDHEN and CDR2 SYDVKM. There are 11 residues in the CDR3. The V end lost 4 bases, the J end lost 6 bases, and 6 bases lay between the germline ends. The CDR3 DNA is TGTGCCAGCAGTTGGAGAGATGGCTACACCTTC. It is translated as CASSWRDGYTF.

The chain couples TRBV5-6 to TRBJ1-2; 7 positions match TRBD1. The CDR3 is 14 residues long. With V trimmed by 2 bases and J by 7 bases, 8 bases remained unmatched. Per germline, CDR1 SGHDT and CDR2 YYEEEE. This CDR3 reads CASSLKHRGVGYTF. CDR3 sequence (DNA): TGTGCCAGCAGCTTAAAGCACAGGGGTGTTGGCTACACCTTC.

In this sample, this clone turned up once. This rearrangement joins TRBV14 to TRBJ1-2; 10 positions match TRBD1. With V trimmed by 4 bases and J by 8 bases, 7 bases remained unmatched. Germline values: CDR1 SGHDN, CDR2 FVKESK. The CDR3 covers 14 residues. The CDR3 here is CASSLTLGQGGYTF. CDR3 nucleotide sequence: TGTGCCAGCAGCCTCACGCTGGGACAGGGGGGCTACACCTTC. Combining the CDR3 with reference TRBV14 and TRBJ1-2 gives the whole variable domain EAGVTQFPSHSVIEKGQTVTLRCDPISGHDNLYWYRRVMGKEIKFLLHFVKESKQDESGMPNNRFLAERTGGTYSTLKVQPAELEDSGVYFCASSLTLGQGGYTFGSGTRLTVV.

This clone was observed a few times. The J gene is TRBJ1-2, the V gene TRBV7-9; 11 bases line up with TRBD1. The CDR3 is 15 residues long. V trimming: 5 bases; J trimming: 4 bases; junction bases outside the gene matches: 6. Looked up from germline, CDR1 is SEHNR and CDR2 is FQNEAQ (reference sequence). CDR3 sequence: CASSLGQGAFYGYTF. The CDR3 DNA follows: TGTGCCAGCAGCCTAGGACAGGGGGCATTCTATGGCTACACCTTC. Using reference TRBV7-9 and TRBJ1-2 for the parts outside the CDR3, the full variable domain is DTGVSQNPRHKITKRGQNVTFRCDPISEHNRLYWYRQTLGQGPEFLTYFQNEAQLEKSRLLSDRFSAERPKGSFSTLEIQRTEQGDSAMYLCASSLGQGAFYGYTFGSGTRLTVV.

This chain connects TRBV6-2 or TRBV6-3 to TRBJ2-3; 9 nucleotides align to TRBD2. The CDR3 extends over 17 amino acids. Unmatched junction bases numbered 12, after V lost 5 bases and J lost 3 bases. Germline CDR1 and CDR2: MNHEY and SVGEGT. CDR3: CASSLSLGLAVTDTQYF. Written as DNA, the CDR3 is TGTGCCAGCAGTCTCAGTCTGGGACTAGCAGTGACAGATACGCAGTATTTT.

This rearrangement joins TRBV10-3 to TRBJ1-5; 10 bases match TRBD1. The CDR3 loop spans 15 amino acids. Germline lookup yields CDR1 ENHRY and CDR2 SYGVKD. The J segment lost 7 bases and the V segment lost 2 bases, leaving 5 bases of the junction unmatched. The CDR3 DNA reads as TGTGCCATCAGTGAGAAAGGACAGGGGGAACAGCCCCAGCATTTT. Amino acids: CAISEKGQGEQPQHF.

This rearrangement joins TRBV7-2 to TRBJ1-4; TRBD1 is a possible D gene (5 bases). The CDR3 has 14 residues. The germline V and J ends were trimmed by 5 bases and 8 bases, with 15 bases remaining between them. Germline V gives CDR1 SGHTA, CDR2 FQGNSA. Here the CDR3 reads CASSGGFVWEKLFF. The CDR3 region has the DNA TGTGCCAGCAGCGGGGGGTTCGTATGGGAAAAACTGTTTTTT.

CDR3 sequence (DNA): TGTGCCAGCAGTTACGGGTCGGCGCGGTATGAAAAACTGTTTTTT. This encodes CASSYGSARYEKLFF. The chain combines TRBV6-6 with TRBJ1-4, with no clear D. The CDR3 extends over 15 amino acids. The germline gives CDR1 MNHNY, CDR2 SVGAGI (reference sequence). With 2 bases removed from V and 6 bases from J, the gap between germline ends came to 13 bases.

The chain employs TRBV6-1 and TRBJ2-3; 13 nucleotides agree with TRBD2. There are 17 residues in the CDR3. Germline V gene data show CDR1 as MNHNS and CDR2 as SASEGT. Unmatched junction bases numbered 8, after V lost 4 bases and J lost 4 bases. The DNA of the CDR3 is TGTGCCAGCAGTGGAGTACTAGCGGGAGGGCCCCCAGATACGCAGTATTTT. Translated: CASSGVLAGGPPDTQYF.